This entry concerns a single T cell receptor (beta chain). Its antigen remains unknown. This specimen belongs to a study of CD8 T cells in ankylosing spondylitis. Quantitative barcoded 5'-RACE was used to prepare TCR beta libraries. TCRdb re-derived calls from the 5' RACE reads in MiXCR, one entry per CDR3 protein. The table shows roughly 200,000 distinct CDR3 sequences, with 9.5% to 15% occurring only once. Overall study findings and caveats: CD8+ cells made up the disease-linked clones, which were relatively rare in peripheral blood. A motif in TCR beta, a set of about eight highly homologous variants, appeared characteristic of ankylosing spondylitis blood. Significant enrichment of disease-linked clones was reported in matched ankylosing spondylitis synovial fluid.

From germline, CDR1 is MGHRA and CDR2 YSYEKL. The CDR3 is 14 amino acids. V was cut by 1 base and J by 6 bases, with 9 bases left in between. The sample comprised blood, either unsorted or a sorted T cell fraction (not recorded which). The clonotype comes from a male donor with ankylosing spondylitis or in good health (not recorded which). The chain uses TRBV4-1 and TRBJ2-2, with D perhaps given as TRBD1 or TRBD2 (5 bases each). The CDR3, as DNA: TGCGCCAGCAGCCAAGTCGGGGCAGCCGGGGAGCTGTTTTTT. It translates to CASSQVGAAGELFF.